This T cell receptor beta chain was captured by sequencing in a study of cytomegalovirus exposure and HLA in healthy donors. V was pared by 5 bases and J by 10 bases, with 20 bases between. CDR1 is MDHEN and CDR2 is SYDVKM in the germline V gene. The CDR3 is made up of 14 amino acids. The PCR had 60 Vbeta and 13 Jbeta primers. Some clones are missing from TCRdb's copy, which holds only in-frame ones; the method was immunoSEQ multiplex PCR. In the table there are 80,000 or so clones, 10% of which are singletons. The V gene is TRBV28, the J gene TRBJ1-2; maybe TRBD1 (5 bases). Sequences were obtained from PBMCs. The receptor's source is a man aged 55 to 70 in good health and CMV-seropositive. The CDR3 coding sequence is TGTGCCAGCAGTCCCGTTGGAGGGGCCACTGACTACACCTTC. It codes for CASSPVGGATDYTF.